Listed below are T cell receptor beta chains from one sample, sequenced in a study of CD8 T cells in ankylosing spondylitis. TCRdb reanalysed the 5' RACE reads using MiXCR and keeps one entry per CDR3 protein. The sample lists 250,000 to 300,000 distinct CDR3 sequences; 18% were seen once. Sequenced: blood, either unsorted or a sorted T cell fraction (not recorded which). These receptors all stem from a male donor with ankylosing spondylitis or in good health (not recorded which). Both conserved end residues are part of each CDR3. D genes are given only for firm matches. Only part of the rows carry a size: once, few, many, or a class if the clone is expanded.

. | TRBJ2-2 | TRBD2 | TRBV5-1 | CASSLTSGIVTGELFF | TGCGCCAGCAGCTTGACTAGCGGGATTGTAACCGGGGAGCTGTTTTTT
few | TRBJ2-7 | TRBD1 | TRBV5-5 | CASSSPSGQVSYEQYF | TGTGCCAGCAGCTCTCCCTCAGGACAGGTATCCTACGAGCAGTACTTC
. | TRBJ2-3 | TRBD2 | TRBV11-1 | CASSLWAGESTDTQYF | TGTGCCAGCAGCTTATGGGCGGGAGAGTCGACAGATACGCAGTATTTT
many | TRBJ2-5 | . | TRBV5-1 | CASSTRTQYF | TGCGCCAGCAGTACGAGGACCCAGTACTTC
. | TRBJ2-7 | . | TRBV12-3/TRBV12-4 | CASSSGTLGDYEQYF | TGTGCCAGCAGCTCGGGGACGCTTGGGGACTACGAGCAGTACTTC
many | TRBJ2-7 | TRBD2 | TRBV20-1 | CSARSSGGYEQYF | TGCAGTGCTAGGTCTAGCGGGGGATACGAGCAGTACTTC
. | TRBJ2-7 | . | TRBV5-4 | CASSLFKGPEQYF | TGTGCCAGCAGCTTGTTTAAGGGCCCCGAGCAGTACTTC
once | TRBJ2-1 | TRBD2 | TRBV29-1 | CSVGGGLAMGNEQFF | TGCAGCGTTGGGGGAGGGCTAGCGATGGGCAATGAGCAGTTCTTC
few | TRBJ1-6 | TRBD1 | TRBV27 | CASSFPDRGRNSPLHF | TGTGCCAGCAGTTTCCCCGACAGGGGTCGTAATTCACCCCTCCACTTT
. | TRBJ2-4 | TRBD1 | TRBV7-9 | CASSPTGAFAKNIQYF | TGTGCCAGCAGTCCAACAGGGGCCTTTGCCAAAAACATTCAGTACTTC
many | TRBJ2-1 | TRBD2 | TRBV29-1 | CSVEVPSGRAYNEQFF | TGCAGCGTTGAAGTTCCCAGCGGGAGAGCCTACAATGAGCAGTTCTTC
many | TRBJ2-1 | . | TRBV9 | CASSPPNGPNEQFF | TGTGCCAGCAGCCCCCCCAACGGACCTAATGAGCAGTTCTTC
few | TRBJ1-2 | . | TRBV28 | CASSSRATYGYTF | TGTGCCAGCAGTTCGCGGGCCACATATGGCTACACCTTC
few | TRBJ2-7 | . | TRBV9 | CASSVGMGDSYEQYF | TGTGCCAGCAGCGTAGGTATGGGGGACTCCTACGAGCAGTACTTC
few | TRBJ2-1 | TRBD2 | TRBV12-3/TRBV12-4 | CASSPRWAGAYNEQFF | TGTGCCAGCAGTCCAAGGTGGGCGGGAGCATACAATGAGCAGTTCTTC
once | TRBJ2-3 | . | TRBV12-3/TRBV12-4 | CTSSPGTGSTDTQYF | TGTACCAGCAGTCCAGGGACTGGGAGCACAGATACGCAGTATTTT
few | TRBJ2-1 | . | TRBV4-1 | CASSQEESFGDVYNEQFF | TGCGCCAGCAGCCAAGAGGAGTCCTTCGGGGACGTCTACAATGAGCAGTTCTTC
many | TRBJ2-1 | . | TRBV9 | CASSTTGFSYNEQFF | TGTGCCAGCAGCACAACCGGGTTCTCCTACAATGAGCAGTTCTTC
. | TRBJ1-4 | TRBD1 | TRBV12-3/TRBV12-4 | CASSPTGVNEKLFF | TGTGCCAGCAGCCCGACAGGGGTCAATGAAAAACTGTTTTTT